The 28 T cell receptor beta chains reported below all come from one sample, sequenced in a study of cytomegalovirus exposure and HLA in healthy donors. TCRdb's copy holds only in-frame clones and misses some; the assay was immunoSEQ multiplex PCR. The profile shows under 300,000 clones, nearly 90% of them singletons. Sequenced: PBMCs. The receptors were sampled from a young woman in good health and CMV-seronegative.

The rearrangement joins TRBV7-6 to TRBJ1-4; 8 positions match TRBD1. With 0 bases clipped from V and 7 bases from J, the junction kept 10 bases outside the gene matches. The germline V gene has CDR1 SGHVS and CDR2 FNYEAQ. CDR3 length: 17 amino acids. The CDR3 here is CASSLASTGDISEKLFF. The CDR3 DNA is TGTGCCAGCAGCTTAGCGTCGACAGGGGATATTAGTGAAAAACTGTTTTTT.

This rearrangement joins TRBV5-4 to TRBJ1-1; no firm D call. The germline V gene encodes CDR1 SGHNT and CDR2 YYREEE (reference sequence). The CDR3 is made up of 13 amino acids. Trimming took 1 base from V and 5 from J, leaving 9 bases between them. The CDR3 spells CASSLWEGTEAFF. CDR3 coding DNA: TGTGCCAGCAGCTTGTGGGAGGGAACTGAAGCTTTCTTT.

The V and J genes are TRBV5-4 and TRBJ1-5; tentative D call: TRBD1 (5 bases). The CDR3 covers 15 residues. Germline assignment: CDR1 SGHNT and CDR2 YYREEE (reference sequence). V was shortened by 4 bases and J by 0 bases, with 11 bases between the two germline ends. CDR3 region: CASSMGRDSNQPQHF. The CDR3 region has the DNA TGTGCCAGCAGCATGGGCAGGGATAGCAATCAGCCCCAGCATTTT. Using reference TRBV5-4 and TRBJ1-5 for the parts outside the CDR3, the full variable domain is ETGVTQSPTHLIKTRGQQVTLRCSSQSGHNTVSWYQQALGQGPQFIFQYYREEENGRGNFPPRFSGLQFPNYSSELNVNALELDDSALYLCASSMGRDSNQPQHFGDGTRLSIL.

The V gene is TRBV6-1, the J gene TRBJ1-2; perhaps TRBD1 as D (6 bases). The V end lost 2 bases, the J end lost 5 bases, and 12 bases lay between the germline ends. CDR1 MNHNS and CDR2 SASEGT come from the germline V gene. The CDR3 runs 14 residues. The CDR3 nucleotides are TGTGCCAGCAGTGAACCACAGGGTCTATATGGCTACACCTTC. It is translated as CASSEPQGLYGYTF.

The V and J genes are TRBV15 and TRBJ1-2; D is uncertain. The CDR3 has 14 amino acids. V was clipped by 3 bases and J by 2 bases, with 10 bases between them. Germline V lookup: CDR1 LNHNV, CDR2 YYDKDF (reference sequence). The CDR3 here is CATSRGGQNYGYTF. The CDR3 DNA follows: TGTGCCACCAGCAGGGGAGGGCAAAACTATGGCTACACCTTC. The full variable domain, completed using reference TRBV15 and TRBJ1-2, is DAMVIQNPRYQVTQFGKPVTLSCSQTLNHNVMYWYQQKSSQAPKLLFHYYDKDFNNEADTPDNFQSRRPNTSFCFLDIRSPGLGDTAMYLCATSRGGQNYGYTFGSGTRLTVV.

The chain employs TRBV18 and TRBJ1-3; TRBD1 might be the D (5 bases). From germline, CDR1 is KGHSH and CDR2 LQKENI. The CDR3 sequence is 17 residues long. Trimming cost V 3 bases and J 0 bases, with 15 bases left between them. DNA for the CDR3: TGTGCCAGCTCACCGGTTACGCAGGGATCCTCTGGAAACACCATATATTTT. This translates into CASSPVTQGSSGNTIYF.

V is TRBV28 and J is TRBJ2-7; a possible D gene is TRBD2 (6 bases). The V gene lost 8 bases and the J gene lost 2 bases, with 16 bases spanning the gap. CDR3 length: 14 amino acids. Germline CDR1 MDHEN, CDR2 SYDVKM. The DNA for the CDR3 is TGTGCCAGCGAGCGGGTACGGTCACCCTACGAGCAGTACTTC. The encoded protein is CASERVRSPYEQYF.

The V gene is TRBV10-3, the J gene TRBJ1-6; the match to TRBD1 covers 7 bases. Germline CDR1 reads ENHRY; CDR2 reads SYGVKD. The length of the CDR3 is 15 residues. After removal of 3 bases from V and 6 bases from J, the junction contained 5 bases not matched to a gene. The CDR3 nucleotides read TGTGCCATCAGTGACAGGGACAGCTTTAATTCACCCCTCCACTTT. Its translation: CAISDRDSFNSPLHF.

This CDR3 is CASSAYRGQVTDTQYF. The CDR3 coding sequence is TGTGCCAGCAGTGCCTACAGGGGGCAGGTCACAGATACGCAGTATTTT. The chain recombines TRBV28 with TRBJ2-3; 9 nucleotides align to TRBD1. Unmatched junction bases numbered 8, after V lost 5 bases and J lost 2 bases. The CDR3 sequence is 16 residues long. Germline loops: CDR1 MDHEN, CDR2 SYDVKM.

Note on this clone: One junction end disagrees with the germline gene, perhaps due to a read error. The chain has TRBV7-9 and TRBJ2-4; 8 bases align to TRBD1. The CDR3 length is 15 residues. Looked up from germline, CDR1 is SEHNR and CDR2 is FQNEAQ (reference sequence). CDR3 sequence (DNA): TGTGCCAGCAGCTTAGCGGTTGGGACAGGCCGGTGGGTCTTCTTC. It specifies CASSLAVGTGRWVFF.

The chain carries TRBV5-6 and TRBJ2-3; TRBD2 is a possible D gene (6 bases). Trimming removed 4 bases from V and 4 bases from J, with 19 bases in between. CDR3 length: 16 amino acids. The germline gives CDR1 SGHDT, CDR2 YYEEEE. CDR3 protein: CASSEPRGAGADTQYF. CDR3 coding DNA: TGTGCCAGCAGCGAACCGCGCGGGGCTGGGGCAGATACGCAGTATTTT.

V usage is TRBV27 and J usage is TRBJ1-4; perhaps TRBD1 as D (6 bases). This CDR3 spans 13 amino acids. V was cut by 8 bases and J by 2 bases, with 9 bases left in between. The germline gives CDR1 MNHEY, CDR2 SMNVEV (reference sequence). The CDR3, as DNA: TGTGCCAGCCAAAGGGGGACTAATGAAAAACTGTTTTTT. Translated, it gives CASQRGTNEKLFF.

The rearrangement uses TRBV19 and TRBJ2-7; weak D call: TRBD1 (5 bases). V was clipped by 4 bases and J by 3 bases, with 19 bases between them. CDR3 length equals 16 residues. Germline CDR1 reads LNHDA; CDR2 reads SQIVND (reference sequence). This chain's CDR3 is CASSRIATATNYEQYF. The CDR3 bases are TGTGCCAGTAGTAGGATTGCGACAGCAACTAACTACGAGCAGTACTTC. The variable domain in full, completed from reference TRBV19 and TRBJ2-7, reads DGGITQSPKYLFRKEGQNVTLSCEQNLNHDAMYWYRQDPGQGLRLIYYSQIVNDFQKGDIAEGYSVSREKKESFPLTVTSAQKNPTAFYLCASSRIATATNYEQYFGPGTRLTVT.

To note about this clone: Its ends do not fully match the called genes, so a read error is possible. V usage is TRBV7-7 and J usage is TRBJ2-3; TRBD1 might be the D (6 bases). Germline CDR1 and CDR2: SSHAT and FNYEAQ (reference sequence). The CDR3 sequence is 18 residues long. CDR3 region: CASSLGPIWTDGTDTQYF. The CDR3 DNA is TGTGCTAGCAGCTTAGGCCCTATATGGACAGATGGCACAGATACGCAGTATTTT.

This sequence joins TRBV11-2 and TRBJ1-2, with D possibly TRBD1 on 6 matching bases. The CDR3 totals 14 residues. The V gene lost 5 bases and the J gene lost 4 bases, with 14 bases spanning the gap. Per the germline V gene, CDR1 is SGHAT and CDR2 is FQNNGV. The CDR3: CASSTGQPIYGYTF. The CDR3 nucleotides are TGTGCCAGCAGCACCGGACAGCCCATCTATGGCTACACCTTC.

DNA of the CDR3: TGTGCCTGGAGTGCCGGGTTTGTTAGCGGGGGGGGAAAGACCCAGTACTTC. Its translation: CAWSAGFVSGGGKTQYF. V usage is TRBV30 and J usage is TRBJ2-5, with 11 bases that match TRBD2. The CDR3 loop spans 17 amino acids. Germline V gene sequence: CDR1 GTSNPN, CDR2 SVGIG (reference sequence). J gave up 6 bases and V 1 base, and 13 bases lay outside the gene matches.

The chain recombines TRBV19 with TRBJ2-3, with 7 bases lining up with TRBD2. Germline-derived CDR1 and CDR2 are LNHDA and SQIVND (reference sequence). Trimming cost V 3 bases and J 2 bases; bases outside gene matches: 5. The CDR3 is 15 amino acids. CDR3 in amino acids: CASSMGAGTTDTQYF. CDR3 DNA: TGTGCCAGTAGTATGGGAGCGGGGACCACAGATACGCAGTATTTT.

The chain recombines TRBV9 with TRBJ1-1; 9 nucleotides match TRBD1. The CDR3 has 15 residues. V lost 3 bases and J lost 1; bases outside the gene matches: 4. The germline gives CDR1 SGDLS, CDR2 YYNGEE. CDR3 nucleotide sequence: TGTGCCAGCAGCGCAAAGGGACAGGGGAACACTGAAGCTTTCTTT. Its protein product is CASSAKGQGNTEAFF.

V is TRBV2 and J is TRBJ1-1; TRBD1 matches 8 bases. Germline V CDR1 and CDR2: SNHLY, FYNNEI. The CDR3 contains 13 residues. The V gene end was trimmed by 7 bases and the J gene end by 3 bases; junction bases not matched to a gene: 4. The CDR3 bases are TGTGCCAGCAATCTGGACAGGGACACTGAAGCTTTCTTT. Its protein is CASNLDRDTEAFF.

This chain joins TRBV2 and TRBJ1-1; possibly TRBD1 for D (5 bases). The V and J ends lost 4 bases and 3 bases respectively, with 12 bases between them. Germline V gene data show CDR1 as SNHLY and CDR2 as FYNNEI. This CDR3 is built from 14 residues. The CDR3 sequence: CASSGQLADTEAFF. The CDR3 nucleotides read TGTGCCAGCAGTGGACAGTTGGCCGACACTGAAGCTTTCTTT.

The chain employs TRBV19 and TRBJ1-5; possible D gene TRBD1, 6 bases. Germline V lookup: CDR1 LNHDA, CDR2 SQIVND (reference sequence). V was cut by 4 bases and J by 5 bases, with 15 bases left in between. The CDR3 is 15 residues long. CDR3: CASSTRQAWDQPQHF. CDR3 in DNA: TGTGCCAGTAGTACCCGACAGGCCTGGGATCAGCCCCAGCATTTT. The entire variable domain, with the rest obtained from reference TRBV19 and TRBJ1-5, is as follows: DGGITQSPKYLFRKEGQNVTLSCEQNLNHDAMYWYRQDPGQGLRLIYYSQIVNDFQKGDIAEGYSVSREKKESFPLTVTSAQKNPTAFYLCASSTRQAWDQPQHFGDGTRLSIL.

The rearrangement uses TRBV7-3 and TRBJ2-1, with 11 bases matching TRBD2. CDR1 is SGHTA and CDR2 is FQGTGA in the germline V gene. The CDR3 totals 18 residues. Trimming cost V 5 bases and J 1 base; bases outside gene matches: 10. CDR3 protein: CASSHLAGGPRSYNEQFF. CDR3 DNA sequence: TGTGCCAGCAGCCACCTAGCGGGGGGCCCCAGGTCCTACAATGAGCAGTTCTTC.

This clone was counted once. DNA for the CDR3: TGTGCCAGCAGTTGGTCAGGGAGGGACTATGGCTACACCTTC. Protein sequence: CASSWSGRDYGYTF. The chain uses TRBV28 and TRBJ1-2; the D gene is possibly TRBD1 (5 bases). This CDR3 has 14 amino acids. V was cut by 4 bases and J by 3 bases, with 12 bases left in between. From germline, CDR1 is MDHEN and CDR2 SYDVKM.

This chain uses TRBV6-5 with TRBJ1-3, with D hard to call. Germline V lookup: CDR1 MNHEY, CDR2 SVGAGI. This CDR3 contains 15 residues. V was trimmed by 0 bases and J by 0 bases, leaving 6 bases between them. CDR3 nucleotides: TGTGCCAGCAGTTACTCGGGCGTCTCTGGAAACACCATATATTTT. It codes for CASSYSGVSGNTIYF.

CDR3 DNA: TGCGCCAGCAGCCCGCAGGGGGCCGTTCAAGAGACCCAGTACTTC. This codes for CASSPQGAVQETQYF. V and J are TRBV5-1 and TRBJ2-5, with 8 bases lining up with TRBD1. The J segment lost 2 bases and the V segment lost 4 bases, leaving 7 bases of the junction unmatched. The CDR3 spans 15 residues. Looked up from germline, CDR1 is SGHRS and CDR2 is YFSETQ.

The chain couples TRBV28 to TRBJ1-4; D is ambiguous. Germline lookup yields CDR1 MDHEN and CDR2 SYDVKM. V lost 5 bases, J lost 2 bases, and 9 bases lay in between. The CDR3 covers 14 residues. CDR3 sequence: CASSPAATNEKLFF. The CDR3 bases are TGTGCCAGCAGTCCAGCGGCGACTAATGAAAAACTGTTTTTT.

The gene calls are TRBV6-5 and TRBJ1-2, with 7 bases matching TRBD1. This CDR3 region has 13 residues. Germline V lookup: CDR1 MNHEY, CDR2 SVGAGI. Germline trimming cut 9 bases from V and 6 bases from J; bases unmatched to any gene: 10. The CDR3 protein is CASRTGTVHGYTF. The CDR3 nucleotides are TGTGCCAGTAGGACAGGAACTGTTCATGGCTACACCTTC.

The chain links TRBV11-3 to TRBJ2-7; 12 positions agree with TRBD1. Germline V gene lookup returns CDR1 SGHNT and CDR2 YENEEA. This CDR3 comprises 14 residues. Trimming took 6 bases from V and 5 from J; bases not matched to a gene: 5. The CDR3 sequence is CASSPGQGADEQYF. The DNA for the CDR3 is TGTGCCAGCAGTCCGGGACAGGGGGCCGACGAGCAGTACTTC.